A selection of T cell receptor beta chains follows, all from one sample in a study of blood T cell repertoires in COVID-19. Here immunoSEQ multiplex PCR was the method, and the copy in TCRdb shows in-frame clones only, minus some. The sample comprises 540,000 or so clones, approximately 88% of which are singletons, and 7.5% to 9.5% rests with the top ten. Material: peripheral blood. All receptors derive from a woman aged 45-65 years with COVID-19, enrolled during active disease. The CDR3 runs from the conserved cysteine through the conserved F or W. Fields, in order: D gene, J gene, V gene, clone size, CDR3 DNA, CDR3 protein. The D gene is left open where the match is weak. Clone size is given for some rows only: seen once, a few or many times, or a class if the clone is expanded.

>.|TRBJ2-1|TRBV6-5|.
TGTGCCAGCGAAGGGATTGGACAGAAGCAGTTCTTC
CASEGIGQKQFF
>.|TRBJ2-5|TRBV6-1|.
TGTGCCAGCAGTGAAGCTGGAGACAGGCAAGAGACCCAGTACTTC
CASSEAGDRQETQYF
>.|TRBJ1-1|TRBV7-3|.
TGTGCCAGCAGCTTAACGGGCGGGGCAGGCACTGAAGCTTTCTTT
CASSLTGGAGTEAFF
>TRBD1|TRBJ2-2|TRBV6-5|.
TGTGCCAGCAGTCACGGACAGGGGGTGGAGGAGCTGTTTTTT
CASSHGQGVEELFF
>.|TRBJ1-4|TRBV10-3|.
TGTGCCATAGGGCCCGGAGGGGAAGGAGAAAAACTGTTTTTT
CAIGPGGEGEKLFF
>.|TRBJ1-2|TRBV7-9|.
TGTGCCAGCAGCTTCGCGGGCAGGCGGACGGATTGGGGCTATGGCTACACCTTC
CASSFAGRRTDWGYGYTF
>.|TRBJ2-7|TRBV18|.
TGTGCCAGCTCACCAAACGGACAAGCCTACGAGCAGTACTTC
CASSPNGQAYEQYF
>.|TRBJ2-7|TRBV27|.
TGTGCCAGCAGTGGGACACACTACGAGCAGTACTTC
CASSGTHYEQYF
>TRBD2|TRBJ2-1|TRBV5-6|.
TGTGCCAGCAGCTCACTAGCGGGGGTGTACAATGAGCAGTTCTTC
CASSSLAGVYNEQFF
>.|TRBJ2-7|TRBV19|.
TGTGCCAGTAGTAACGAGCCATCCTACGAGCAGTACTTC
CASSNEPSYEQYF
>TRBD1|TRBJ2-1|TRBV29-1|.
TGCAGCGTTGTGGTTACAGGGGGCGGTGAGCAGTTCTTC
CSVVVTGGGEQFF
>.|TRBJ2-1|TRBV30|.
TGTGCCTGGAGTTATCCAGAATACTCCTACAATGAGCAGTTCTTC
CAWSYPEYSYNEQFF
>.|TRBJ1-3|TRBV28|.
TGTGCCAGCACAAGCTTCCCCCAACGTGGAAACACCATATATTTT
CASTSFPQRGNTIYF
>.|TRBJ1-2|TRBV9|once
TGTGCCAGCAGCGTTCTAAGCGACGGCCTCGGGGGCTACACCTTC
CASSVLSDGLGGYTF
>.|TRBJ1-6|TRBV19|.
TGTGCCAGTACCCACACAACTAATGGTTCACCCCTCCACTTT
CASTHTTNGSPLHF